Included here is one T cell receptor beta chain sequence, with context. This sample stems from a study of blood T cells in healthy people across ages. A J-beta primer mix and a sample-barcoded 5' primer were used in a second PCR of about 7 to 12 cycles. TCRdb re-derived calls from the 5' RACE reads in MiXCR, one entry per CDR3 protein. The sample holds 1.5 million to 2 million distinct CDR3 sequences, about 50% seen once. The CDR3 is 19 residues long. Germline V CDR1 and CDR2: SGHTA, FQGNSA. V trimming: 5 bases; J trimming: 6 bases; junction bases outside the gene matches: 18. This receptor was obtained from a woman in her thirties or forties in good health. Specimen: blood. This sequence joins TRBV7-2 and TRBJ2-1; 11 nucleotides agree with TRBD2. The CDR3 reads CASSPGTSGHVGRANEQFF. CDR3 in DNA: TGTGCCAGCAGCCCCGGGACTAGCGGACATGTCGGACGGGCCAATGAGCAGTTCTTC.